The present T cell receptor beta chain was sequenced within a study of neurological immune-mediated disorders. Trimming removed 7 bases at V and 10 bases at J, with 28 bases between. The CDR3 extends over 16 amino acids. CDR1 MNHEY and CDR2 SVGEGT come from the germline V gene. This clonotype was found many times. The cDNA was synthesized by 5'RACE incorporating 10-nucleotide random UMIs. In each sequencing run, over 180 million TCR-beta sequences were generated from 15-18 subjects. TCRdb ran MiXCR on the 5' RACE reads and lists one entry per CDR3 protein. The sample lists roughly 50,000 distinct CDR3 sequences, about 25% seen once, with roughly a quarter in the top ten.

The TCR was taken from a woman between 65 and 79 years old in good health. The J gene is TRBJ1-1, the V gene TRBV6-2 or TRBV6-3; TRBD1 might be the D (6 bases). The material sequenced was PBMCs. As DNA, the CDR3 is TGTGCCAGCACCAATGGGGGCGCAGGGACCTCTAAGGGAGCTTTCTTT. This sequence encodes CASTNGGAGTSKGAFF.